The 9 T cell receptor beta chains presented below share a single source sample, sequenced in a study of cytomegalovirus exposure and HLA in healthy donors. Clones were read by immunoSEQ multiplex PCR, and TCRdb kept only the in-frame ones, dropping some. The sample shows around 150,000 clones, roughly 79% of them seen only once. The source material was PBMCs. All receptors come from a man aged 25 to 40 in good health and CMV-seropositive.

This chain uses TRBV9 with TRBJ2-5; a possible D gene is TRBD2 (6 bases). There are 16 residues in the CDR3. The V gene lost 0 bases and the J gene lost 5 bases, with 17 bases spanning the gap. The germline gives CDR1 SGDLS, CDR2 YYNGEE. CDR3 DNA sequence: TGTGCCAGCAGCGTAGATTGGAGCGGGCGAGGGGAGACCCAGTACTTC. Protein sequence: CASSVDWSGRGETQYF.

As to this clone: Other nucleotide sequences from this sample produce the same CDR3. This chain uses TRBV9 with TRBJ2-5; D may be TRBD2 (6 bases). V dropped 0 bases and J dropped 2 bases, with 11 bases sitting between them. The CDR3 length is 15 residues. Germline CDR1 reads SGDLS; CDR2 reads YYNGEE. CDR3 DNA: TGTGCCAGCAGCGTAGCCAGCGGGTCACAAGAGACCCAGTACTTC. The encoded protein is CASSVASGSQETQYF.

This clone occurred once. J is TRBJ2-3 and V is TRBV7-3; 7 bases map to TRBD2. V was pared by 1 base and J by 2 bases, with 3 bases of the junction left unmatched. CDR3 size: 15 residues. Germline V lookup: CDR1 SGHTA, CDR2 FQGTGA. The CDR3 nucleotides are TGTGCCAGCAGCTTAAGGGGGGGTGACACAGATACGCAGTATTTT. Translated, it gives CASSLRGGDTDTQYF.

The chain links TRBV18 to TRBJ2-1; TRBD2 might be the D (6 bases). V gave up 1 base and J gave up 3 bases, with 10 bases separating them. This CDR3 contains 15 residues. Germline lookup yields CDR1 KGHSH and CDR2 LQKENI. The CDR3, as DNA: TGTGCCAGCTCACCACTTAGCGGAAGCTACAATGAGCAGTTCTTC. It codes for CASSPLSGSYNEQFF. Using reference TRBV18 and TRBJ2-1 for the parts outside the CDR3, the full variable domain is NAGVMQNPRHLVRRRGQEARLRCSPMKGHSHVYWYRQLPEEGLKFMVYLQKENIIDESGMPKERFSAEFPKEGPSILRIQQVVRGDSAAYFCASSPLSGSYNEQFFGPGTRLTVL.

V is TRBV4-1 and J is TRBJ2-5, with D possibly matching TRBD1 (6 bases). The CDR3 extends over 13 amino acids. CDR1 and CDR2 from the germline V gene are MGHRA and YSYEKL. The V and J ends lost 6 bases and 2 bases respectively, with 10 bases between them. Here the CDR3 DNA reads TGCGCCAGCAGTCCTGGACAGCAAGAGACCCAGTACTTC. Translation gives CASSPGQQETQYF.

V is TRBV18 and J is TRBJ2-7; possible D gene TRBD1, 5 bases. Trimming pared 3 bases from V and 0 bases from J, leaving 12 bases between. CDR3 length: 15 residues. Germline V gives CDR1 KGHSH, CDR2 LQKENI. For the CDR3, the DNA is TGTGCCAGCTCACCGAGACAGTCGTACTCCTACGAGCAGTACTTC. Its translation: CASSPRQSYSYEQYF.

This sequence joins TRBV9 and TRBJ1-2; D not certain. This CDR3 contains 13 residues. Germline CDR1 reads SGDLS; CDR2 reads YYNGEE. The V end was cut by 4 bases, the J end by 6 bases, with 13 bases between. This CDR3 is CASSSALAHGYTF. For the CDR3, the DNA is TGTGCCAGCAGCTCAGCCCTAGCCCATGGCTACACCTTC.

This chain links TRBV5-5 with TRBJ1-2; D is ambiguous. Germline values: CDR1 SGHKS, CDR2 YYEKEE (reference sequence). Deletions cut 2 bases from V and 2 bases from J, with 4 bases between. This CDR3 comprises 12 residues. The DNA of the CDR3 is TGTGCCAGCAGCTTAGAGAACTATGGCTACACCTTC. As protein: CASSLENYGYTF.

This clone has a handful of counts. J is TRBJ1-2 and V is TRBV7-2; the match to TRBD1 covers 9 bases. The CDR3 loop spans 15 amino acids. Germline CDR1 and CDR2: SGHTA and FQGNSA. V lost 7 bases to trimming and J lost 5 bases; unmatched junction nucleotides: 11. The CDR3 bases are TGTGCCAGCACAATCGACAGGGACAGGGTTTATGGCTACACCTTC. Residues: CASTIDRDRVYGYTF. The variable domain in full, with the rest retrieved from reference TRBV7-2 and TRBJ1-2, is GAGVSQSPSNKVTEKGKDVELRCDPISGHTALYWYRQSLGQGLEFLIYFQGNSAPDKSGLPSDRFSAERTGGSVSTLTIQRTQQEDSAVYLCASTIDRDRVYGYTFGSGTRLTVV.